These 15 T cell receptor beta chains were all obtained from the same sample, sequenced in a study of blood T cell repertoires in COVID-19. This table comes from immunoSEQ multiplex PCR, and its TCRdb copy is limited to in-frame clones, with some not included. The data hold approximately 260,000 clones, with roughly 87% observed a single time. What was sequenced was PBMCs or T cells enriched from blood (not recorded which). Receptor source: a woman aged 25 to 45 with acute COVID-19.

The V gene is TRBV6-5, the J gene TRBJ2-7, with 7 bases fitting TRBD1. The CDR3 is 16 amino acids. Germline lookup yields CDR1 MNHEY and CDR2 SVGAGI. With V trimmed by 2 bases and J by 4 bases, 11 bases remained unmatched. The CDR3 loop is CASSYTVDRVPYEQYF. In DNA form, the CDR3 reads TGTGCCAGCAGTTACACCGTCGACAGGGTCCCTTACGAGCAGTACTTC.

V and J are TRBV5-4 and TRBJ1-2; tentative D call: TRBD1 (6 bases). The CDR3 spans 15 residues. The V end lost 5 bases, the J end lost 4 bases, and 18 bases lay between the germline ends. CDR1 SGHNT and CDR2 YYREEE come from the germline V gene (reference sequence). CDR3 bases: TGTGCCAGCAGACCAGGGGCCGGGTTGGGCTATGGCTACACCTTC. This gives the protein CASRPGAGLGYGYTF.

The gene calls are TRBV24-1 and TRBJ2-3, with TRBD2 matching over 7 bases. The CDR3 totals 16 residues. With V trimmed by 0 bases and J by 0 bases, 2 bases remained unmatched. The germline V gene encodes CDR1 KGHDR and CDR2 SFDVKD. CDR3 sequence (DNA): TGTGCCACCAGTGATTTGACTAGCGCTAGCACAGATACGCAGTATTTT. This gives the protein CATSDLTSASTDTQYF.

Of note for this clone: This specimen includes other DNA sequences encoding the same CDR3. The V and J genes are TRBV27 and TRBJ2-2, with a possible D match to TRBD2 (6 bases). The germline V and J ends were trimmed by 4 bases and 3 bases, with 12 bases remaining between them. The CDR3 consists of 15 residues. Germline V gene sequence: CDR1 MNHEY, CDR2 SMNVEV (reference sequence). The CDR3, as DNA: TGTGCCAGCAGTTCGGGGACTCTTTACACCGGGGAGCTGTTTTTT. It is translated as CASSSGTLYTGELFF.

J is TRBJ2-7 and V is TRBV2; TRBD2 agrees at 14 bases. Per the germline V gene, CDR1 is SNHLY and CDR2 is FYNNEI. Trimming took 6 bases from V and 6 from J; bases not matched to a gene: 4. This CDR3 comprises 14 residues. The CDR3 DNA sequence: TGTGCCAGCAGGGGGACTAGCGGGAGCTCCGAGCAGTACTTC. Protein sequence: CASRGTSGSSEQYF.

This chain uses TRBV29-1 with TRBJ1-1, with TRBD1 identical over 9 bases. V trimming: 6 bases; J trimming: 3 bases; junction bases outside the gene matches: 8. This CDR3 comprises 14 residues. From germline, CDR1 is SQVTM and CDR2 ANQGSEA. The CDR3 sequence: CSVPTGGIYTEAFF. The CDR3 DNA is TGCAGCGTCCCGACAGGGGGGATTTACACTGAAGCTTTCTTT.

About this clone itself: Other DNA variants within this sample encode the same CDR3. J is TRBJ2-3 and V is TRBV7-9, with 8 bases fitting TRBD1. This CDR3 region has 15 residues. Germline loops: CDR1 SEHNR, CDR2 FQNEAQ (reference sequence). J was trimmed by 0 bases and V by 5 bases; bases with no gene match: 4. CDR3 coding DNA: TGTGCCAGCAGCCGTACAGGGGGTAGCACAGATACGCAGTATTTT. It is translated as CASSRTGGSTDTQYF. The variable domain in full, completed from reference TRBV7-9 and TRBJ2-3, reads DTGVSQNPRHKITKRGQNVTFRCDPISEHNRLYWYRQTLGQGPEFLTYFQNEAQLEKSRLLSDRFSAERPKGSFSTLEIQRTEQGDSAMYLCASSRTGGSTDTQYFGPGTRLTVL.

This clone appeared once. The rearrangement uses TRBV5-1 and TRBJ2-7; D gene uncertain. The CDR3 spans 15 residues. Germline assignment: CDR1 SGHRS and CDR2 YFSETQ. V dropped 0 bases and J dropped 3 bases, with 13 bases sitting between them. This CDR3 reads CASSLVLGVNYEQYF. For the CDR3, the DNA is TGCGCCAGCAGCTTGGTTCTGGGCGTCAACTACGAGCAGTACTTC.

Comment on this clone: At one boundary the junction diverges from the germline segment, which might be a read error. The gene calls are TRBV12-5 and TRBJ2-7, with TRBD2 matching over 8 bases. Germline values: CDR1 LGHNT, CDR2 FRNRAP. The CDR3 runs to 13 residues. The CDR3 is CASGSGTSYGQYF. CDR3 bases: TGTGCTAGTGGTTCGGGGACTAGTTACGGGCAGTACTTC.

The chain recombines TRBV28 with TRBJ2-1; TRBD2 matches 7 bases. The V gene end was trimmed by 2 bases and the J gene end by 5 bases; junction bases not matched to a gene: 6. This CDR3 is built from 15 residues. Germline V gene lookup returns CDR1 MDHEN and CDR2 SYDVKM. CDR3 protein: CASSLTGRGNNEQFF. CDR3 nucleotides: TGTGCCAGCAGTTTAACGGGGAGGGGTAACAATGAGCAGTTCTTC.

This clone appeared a single time. This chain uses TRBV7-9 with TRBJ2-3; the match to TRBD2 covers 10 bases. CDR1 SEHNR and CDR2 FQNEAQ come from the germline V gene (reference sequence). The CDR3 consists of 18 residues. With 4 bases clipped from V and 0 bases from J, the junction kept 10 bases outside the gene matches. The DNA of the CDR3 is TGTGCCAGCAGCTCCCTAGCGGGGGCCTCAAGTAGCACAGATACGCAGTATTTT. This gives the protein CASSSLAGASSSTDTQYF.

The chain is built from TRBV6-2 or TRBV6-3 and TRBJ2-7, with 8 bases that match TRBD1. The CDR3 sequence is 14 residues long. Germline V gives CDR1 MNHEY, CDR2 SVGEGT. The trim removed 4 bases at V and 5 bases at J, leaving 7 bases unmatched. This CDR3 reads CASSLSGGYHEQYF. The CDR3 nucleotides read TGTGCCAGCAGTTTGTCAGGGGGCTACCACGAGCAGTACTTC.

The chain uses TRBV19 and TRBJ2-2; D uncertain. The germline gives CDR1 LNHDA, CDR2 SQIVND (reference sequence). V was trimmed by 4 bases and J by 2 bases, leaving 5 bases between them. This CDR3 is 13 amino acids long. As DNA, the CDR3 is TGTGCCAGTAGTAAACTTAACACCGGGGAGCTGTTTTTT. Its translation is CASSKLNTGELFF.

The gene calls are TRBV28 and TRBJ2-7, with a tentative D call TRBD2 (5 bases). Per the germline V gene, CDR1 is MDHEN and CDR2 is SYDVKM. Trimming pared 5 bases from V and 5 bases from J, leaving 19 bases between. The CDR3 extends over 15 amino acids. CDR3 sequence reads: CASSKGGAGDHEQYF. The CDR3 DNA sequence: TGTGCCAGCAGTAAAGGAGGTGCGGGTGACCACGAGCAGTACTTC. Drawing the rest from reference TRBV28 and TRBJ2-7, the complete variable domain is DVKVTQSSRYLVKRTGEKVFLECVQDMDHENMFWYRQDPGLGLRLIYFSYDVKMKEKGDIPEGYSVSREKKERFSLILESASTNQTSMYLCASSKGGAGDHEQYFGPGTRLTVT.

This chain connects TRBV2 to TRBJ1-1; D gene ambiguous. Germline assignment: CDR1 SNHLY and CDR2 FYNNEI. CDR3 length: 14 amino acids. V dropped 6 bases and J dropped 5 bases, with 16 bases sitting between them. In DNA, the CDR3 is TGTGCCAGCAGGATTGGAGGCGGGAGGACTGAAGCTTTCTTT. Amino acids: CASRIGGGRTEAFF.